A single sample is the source of the 23 T cell receptor beta chains below, sequenced in a study of blood T cell repertoires in COVID-19. Profiling relied on immunoSEQ multiplex PCR, and the TCRdb table lists in-frame clones only, not all of them. Altogether under 200,000 clones are present, 70% to 90% being singletons, with the ten largest covering roughly 0.78%. The sequenced sample was peripheral blood. These receptors were collected from a woman between 65 and 79 years old with acute or convalescent COVID-19.

The V gene is TRBV27, the J gene TRBJ1-5, with no clear D. The CDR3 contains 14 residues. Trimming took 11 bases from V and 2 from J, leaving 16 bases between them. Germline CDR1 is MNHEY and CDR2 is SMNVEV (reference sequence). CDR3 in DNA: TGTGCCCGGGAATGCCCCAGCCGCAATCAGCCCCAGCATTTT. Residues: CARECPSRNQPQHF.

To note about this clone: Within the sample, other DNA sequences also encode this same CDR3. The chain has TRBV5-4 and TRBJ2-7; D remains unclear. V was trimmed by 0 bases and J by 2 bases, leaving 6 bases between them. CDR3 length: 13 residues. Germline V gene lookup returns CDR1 SGHNT and CDR2 YYREEE (reference sequence). The CDR3 bases are TGTGCCAGCAGCTTGGGAGAGGCCTACGAGCAGTACTTC. Its protein product is CASSLGEAYEQYF.

The rearrangement joins TRBV3-1 (or the pseudogene TRBV3-2) to TRBJ2-7; D may be TRBD2 (6 bases). Germline CDR1 LGHDT, CDR2 YNNKEL (reference sequence). Trimming removed 4 bases from V and 4 bases from J, with 20 bases in between. This CDR3 has 16 residues. This chain's CDR3 is CASSRNTGDLNYEQYF. The CDR3 DNA reads TGTGCCAGCAGCCGGAACACGGGGGATCTAAATTACGAGCAGTACTTC.

This clone was seen once. The CDR3 nucleotides read TGTGCCAGCAGGCCGGGGGGGGCGCGGACAGATACGCAGTATTTT. This translates into CASRPGGARTDTQYF. The genes are TRBV6-5 and TRBJ2-3, with 8 bases lining up with TRBD2. The CDR3 is made up of 15 amino acids. Germline V gene sequence: CDR1 MNHEY, CDR2 SVGAGI. V shed 6 bases, J shed 3 bases, and the junction held 8 bases outside the gene matches.

This clone was recorded only once. J is TRBJ1-1 and V is TRBV19; no clear D gene. The CDR3 spans 13 residues. Germline lookup yields CDR1 LNHDA and CDR2 SQIVND (reference sequence). With 5 bases removed from V and 4 bases from J, the gap between germline ends came to 11 bases. The CDR3 coding sequence is TGTGCCAGTAGTGGTGACGGCGGCACTGAAGCTTTCTTT. Translated: CASSGDGGTEAFF.

The chain carries TRBV19 and TRBJ1-5; D is undetermined. The germline gives CDR1 LNHDA, CDR2 SQIVND (reference sequence). The V and J ends lost 6 bases and 5 bases respectively, with 17 bases between them. The CDR3 consists of 15 residues. The CDR3 bases are TGTGCCAGTAGGGATGGGCAGGCAGTTTATCAGCCCCAGCATTTT. It encodes CASRDGQAVYQPQHF.

The genes are TRBV4-3 and TRBJ2-1; TRBD2 matches at 8 bases. Germline V gives CDR1 LGHNA, CDR2 YSLEER. The CDR3 contains 17 residues. V was clipped by 0 bases and J by 1 base; unmatched bases: 5. The CDR3 loop reads CASSQDTLAVSYNEQFF. DNA of the CDR3: TGCGCCAGCAGCCAAGATACACTAGCGGTTTCCTACAATGAGCAGTTCTTC.

The V and J genes are TRBV28 and TRBJ1-1; TRBD1 might be the D (5 bases). V was pared by 8 bases and J by 8 bases, with 12 bases between. The CDR3 extends over 11 amino acids. Germline V gives CDR1 MDHEN, CDR2 SYDVKM. The CDR3 loop is CASGNRLEAFF. The DNA for the CDR3 is TGTGCCAGCGGGAACAGGTTGGAAGCTTTCTTT.

This chain joins TRBV9 and TRBJ2-1; D not resolved. Germline loops: CDR1 SGDLS, CDR2 YYNGEE. Deletions cut 0 bases from V and 0 bases from J, with 7 bases between. This CDR3 comprises 15 residues. The CDR3 nucleotides are TGTGCCAGCAGCGTAGCGGCTAGCTCCTACAATGAGCAGTTCTTC. Translating it yields CASSVAASSYNEQFF.

CDR3 bases: TGCGCCAGCAGCCCGGACAGGGGGAGTATTACTGAAGCTTTCTTT. Translated: CASSPDRGSITEAFF. V usage is TRBV5-1 and J usage is TRBJ1-1; 10 nucleotides match TRBD1. Germline V lookup: CDR1 SGHRS, CDR2 YFSETQ. This CDR3 spans 15 amino acids. With 4 bases clipped from V and 5 bases from J, the junction kept 8 bases outside the gene matches.

The rearrangement uses TRBV24-1 and TRBJ1-2, with D perhaps matching TRBD1 (5 bases). The CDR3 is 14 amino acids. Per germline, CDR1 KGHDR and CDR2 SFDVKD. The ends were cut back, 1 base at V and 7 bases at J, with 12 bases in the middle. The CDR3 sequence: CATSDLVGGGGYTF. The CDR3 DNA is TGTGCCACCAGTGATTTAGTCGGGGGAGGTGGCTACACCTTC.

As DNA, the CDR3 is TGCGCCAGCAGCTCCGTGTCGACAGGAAACACTGAAGCTTTCTTT. Protein: CASSSVSTGNTEAFF. The genes are TRBV5-1 and TRBJ1-1; perhaps TRBD1 as D (6 bases). The CDR3 is 15 residues long. V lost 3 bases to trimming and J lost 2 bases, with 14 bases between them. Germline CDR1 is SGHRS and CDR2 is YFSETQ. Supplemented by reference TRBV5-1 and TRBJ1-1, the full variable domain reads KAGVTQTPRYLIKTRGQQVTLSCSPISGHRSVSWYQQTPGQGLQFLFEYFSETQRNKGNFPGRFSGRQFSNSRSEMNVSTLELGDSALYLCASSSVSTGNTEAFFGQGTRLTVV.

J is TRBJ2-5 and V is TRBV13; 8 nucleotides line up with TRBD2. Unmatched junction bases numbered 7, after V lost 5 bases and J lost 5 bases. The CDR3 loop spans 14 amino acids. Germline loops: CDR1 PRHDT, CDR2 FYEKMQ (reference sequence). The CDR3 sequence: CASSTPGGLETQYF. CDR3 nucleotides: TGTGCCAGCAGCACACCGGGGGGGTTGGAGACCCAGTACTTC.

The rearrangement joins TRBV5-4 to TRBJ1-1, with D unresolved. V dropped 2 bases and J dropped 0 bases, with 5 bases sitting between them. Germline CDR1 reads SGHNT; CDR2 reads YYREEE (reference sequence). CDR3 length: 13 residues. CDR3 protein: CASSFIMNTEAFF. CDR3 nucleotides: TGTGCCAGCAGCTTTATTATGAACACTGAAGCTTTCTTT.

A few counts support this clone. The rearrangement uses TRBV11-2 and TRBJ2-7; 7 bases are shared with TRBD1. V trimming: 8 bases; J trimming: 4 bases; junction bases outside the gene matches: 14. Germline V gene lookup returns CDR1 SGHAT and CDR2 FQNNGV. This CDR3 is 15 amino acids long. DNA of the CDR3: TGTGCCAGCGGGGGTCGACAGGGCGGCCTGTACGAGCAGTACTTC. This gives the protein CASGGRQGGLYEQYF.

The chain carries TRBV6-5 and TRBJ2-1; 7 bases are shared with TRBD1. The CDR3 is made up of 15 amino acids. The junction had 3 bases not matched to a gene; V was cut back by 2 bases and J by 2 bases. Germline lookup yields CDR1 MNHEY and CDR2 SVGAGI. The CDR3 region is CASSYVRGPYNEQFF. In DNA, the CDR3 is TGTGCCAGCAGTTACGTTAGGGGGCCCTACAATGAGCAGTTCTTC.

The genes are TRBV3-1 (or the pseudogene TRBV3-2) and TRBJ1-1; tentatively, D is TRBD1 (5 bases). Looked up from germline, CDR1 is LGHDT and CDR2 is YNNKEL (reference sequence). With 3 bases removed from V and 2 bases from J, the gap between germline ends came to 13 bases. There are 15 residues in the CDR3. In nucleotides, the CDR3 is TGTGCCAGCAGCCAGGGTTCGGGGGGTAACACTGAAGCTTTCTTT. This codes for CASSQGSGGNTEAFF.

The rearrangement links TRBV2 to TRBJ1-3; no reliable D call. The CDR3 contains 16 residues. The germline V gene encodes CDR1 SNHLY and CDR2 FYNNEI. V lost 1 base and J lost 0, with 10 bases in between. The CDR3 spells CASSEEAVFSGNTIYF. The CDR3 DNA reads as TGTGCCAGCAGTGAAGAGGCGGTCTTCTCTGGAAACACCATATATTTT.

The chain carries TRBV4-3 and TRBJ2-2; no clear D. The CDR3 loop spans 17 amino acids. The germline V gene has CDR1 LGHNA and CDR2 YSLEER. Trimming removed 0 bases at V and 0 bases at J, with 11 bases between. CDR3 residues: CASSQEFRVPNTGELFF. CDR3 nucleotides: TGCGCCAGCAGCCAAGAATTCCGGGTCCCGAACACCGGGGAGCTGTTTTTT.

The V call is TRBV2, the J call TRBJ2-1, with TRBD1 as a possible D gene (5 bases). Germline loops: CDR1 SNHLY, CDR2 FYNNEI. This CDR3 has 13 amino acids. V lost 7 bases and J 6 bases, leaving 13 bases between the germline ends. CDR3 sequence reads: CASKKSGANEQFF. For the CDR3, the DNA is TGTGCCAGCAAAAAGAGTGGGGCCAATGAGCAGTTCTTC.

This clone appeared once. V is TRBV9 and J is TRBJ2-6; a weak D match, TRBD2 (6 bases). From germline, CDR1 is SGDLS and CDR2 YYNGEE. CDR3 size: 16 residues. V was trimmed by 3 bases and J by 2 bases, leaving 12 bases between them. CDR3 in DNA: TGTGCCAGCAGCGGAATGACTAGGACTGGGGCCAACGTCCTGACTTTC. This translates into CASSGMTRTGANVLTF.

V usage is TRBV9 and J usage is TRBJ2-5; 14 nucleotides agree with TRBD2. The CDR3 runs to 17 residues. With V trimmed by 4 bases and J by 4 bases, 9 bases remained unmatched. Germline V gene lookup returns CDR1 SGDLS and CDR2 YYNGEE. The CDR3 protein is CASSPSAGTSGRETQYF. The CDR3 coding sequence is TGTGCCAGCAGCCCTAGCGCGGGGACTAGCGGGAGAGAGACCCAGTACTTC.

The chain combines TRBV12-5 with TRBJ2-1, with a weak D call TRBD2 (7 bases). V lost 1 base, J lost 0 bases, and 22 bases lay in between. Germline assignment: CDR1 LGHNT and CDR2 FRNRAP. The CDR3 is made up of 20 amino acids. As DNA, the CDR3 is TGTGCTAGTGGTTTGGCAACTCGGTTCGGGGGGCCTAGCTCCTACAATGAGCAGTTCTTC. Protein product: CASGLATRFGGPSSYNEQFF.